A single sample is the source of the 9 T cell receptor beta chains below, sequenced in a study of CD8 T cells in ankylosing spondylitis (dated by TCRdb to about 2017). Libraries were prepared through 5' RACE. The reads were generated on an Illumina HiSeq 2500. The public reads were reanalyzed by TCRdb: fastp trimming at Q25, MiXCR alignment, in-frame beta chains only. All rows with the same CDR3 protein become a single entry with the most common DNA and genes. The sample contains a few hundred thousand distinct CDR3 sequences, about 18% of them found a single time. The top ten clonotypes cover roughly a third of the sample. The specimen sequenced was blood, either unsorted or a sorted T cell fraction (not recorded which). All receptors derive from a male donor with ankylosing spondylitis or in good health (not recorded which).

The chain uses TRBV7-2 and TRBJ2-7; a weak D match, TRBD2 (5 bases). This CDR3 region has 14 residues. Germline values: CDR1 SGHTA, CDR2 FQGNSA. Trimming left V 4 bases short and J 2 bases short, with 12 bases between. For the CDR3, the DNA is TGTGCCAGCAGCTATGTGGGGAGAACCTACGAGCAGTACTTC. This codes for CASSYVGRTYEQYF. Looking up the rest from reference TRBV7-2 and TRBJ2-7 gives the full variable domain: GAGVSQSPSNKVTEKGKDVELRCDPISGHTALYWYRQSLGQGLEFLIYFQGNSAPDKSGLPSDRFSAERTGGSVSTLTIQRTQQEDSAVYLCASSYVGRTYEQYFGPGTRLTVT.

This clonotype appeared a few times. For the CDR3, the DNA is TGCAGCGTTGGGACAGGGGATATCCTAGCGGGAGGCTCAGCGGGGCTTTACGAGCAGTACTTC. Amino acid sequence: CSVGTGDILAGGSAGLYEQYF. V and J are TRBV29-1 and TRBJ2-7; the match to TRBD2 covers 11 bases. This CDR3 comprises 21 residues. Losses at the gene ends were 4 bases for V and 4 bases for J; bases not matched to a gene: 27. Germline values: CDR1 SQVTM, CDR2 ANQGSEA.

The chain employs TRBV7-3 and TRBJ2-1; 7 nucleotides align to TRBD2. The CDR3 spans 16 residues. Trimming took 2 bases from V and 8 from J; bases not matched to a gene: 12. Germline CDR1 is SGHTA and CDR2 is FQGTGA. For the CDR3, the DNA is TGTGCCAGCAGCTTAGGACCGGGAGGAACTGTCTATGAGCAGTTCTTC. This gives the protein CASSLGPGGTVYEQFF.

Only a few counts were recorded for this clonotype. This chain connects TRBV20-1 to TRBJ2-7; D is undetermined. The germline V and J ends were trimmed by 3 bases and 0 bases, with 9 bases remaining between them. Looked up from germline, CDR1 is DFQATT and CDR2 is SNEGSKA (reference sequence). The CDR3 has 13 residues. The CDR3 here is CSARLRSSYEQYF. The CDR3 nucleotides read TGCAGTGCTAGGTTGAGGAGCTCCTACGAGCAGTACTTC.

The sample holds many counts of this clonotype. The rearrangement links TRBV11-1 to TRBJ2-1; 11 bases map to TRBD2. V shed 5 bases and J 5 bases; nucleotides not matched to a gene: 8. Germline lookup yields CDR1 SGHAT and CDR2 FQDESV (reference sequence). CDR3 length equals 16 residues. The CDR3 DNA reads as TGTGCCAGCAGCGTCGGGGGACTAGCGGCTCACAATGAGCAGTTCTTC. This encodes CASSVGGLAAHNEQFF.

In its sample, this clonotype was seen a few times. The CDR3 DNA follows: TGCAGCGTGGATTTGCGCGGGAGGGCCGATGAGCAGTTCTTC. Residues: CSVDLRGRADEQFF. This sequence joins TRBV29-1 and TRBJ2-1; 9 bases line up with TRBD2. In germline, CDR1 is SQVTM, CDR2 ANQGSEA. The CDR3 sequence is 14 residues long. Germline trimming cut 6 bases from V and 8 bases from J; bases unmatched to any gene: 11.

A few counts support this clonotype. The CDR3, as DNA: TGCAGTGCTTATCCTAGCGGGGCCGGGGAGCTGTTTTTT. Translation gives CSAYPSGAGELFF. The chain carries TRBV20-1 and TRBJ2-2; 9 nucleotides line up with TRBD2. The CDR3 length is 13 residues. Losses at the gene ends were 5 bases for V and 6 bases for J; bases not matched to a gene: 4. CDR1 is DFQATT and CDR2 is SNEGSKA in the germline V gene (reference sequence).

This clonotype was observed many times. This chain connects TRBV7-2 to TRBJ2-7; possibly TRBD1 or TRBD2 for D (5 bases each). The V gene's germline CDR1 is SGHTA and CDR2 FQGNSA. Trimming took 1 base from V and 7 from J, leaving 11 bases between them. The CDR3 has 13 residues. DNA for the CDR3: TGTGCCAGCAGCTTAGGAGGGGCCGGAGAGCAGTACTTC. Residues: CASSLGGAGEQYF.

CDR3 region: CASSLEIAYGYTF. Written as DNA, the CDR3 is TGCGCCAGCAGCTTGGAGATCGCCTATGGCTACACCTTC. The J gene is TRBJ1-2, the V gene TRBV5-1; D is uncertain. The ends were cut back, 0 bases at V and 4 bases at J, with 7 bases in the middle. Germline V lookup: CDR1 SGHRS, CDR2 YFSETQ. CDR3 length equals 13 residues.